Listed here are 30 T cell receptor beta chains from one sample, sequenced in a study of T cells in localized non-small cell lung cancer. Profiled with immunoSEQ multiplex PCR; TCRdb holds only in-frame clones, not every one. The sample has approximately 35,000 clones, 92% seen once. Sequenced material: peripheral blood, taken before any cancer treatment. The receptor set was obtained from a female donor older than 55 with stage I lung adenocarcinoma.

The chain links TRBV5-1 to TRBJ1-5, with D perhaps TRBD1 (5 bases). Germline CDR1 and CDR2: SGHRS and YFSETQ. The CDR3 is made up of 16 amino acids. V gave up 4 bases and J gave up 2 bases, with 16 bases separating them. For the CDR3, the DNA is TGCGCCAGCAGCCTTGAGGTGCTGGGGGGCAATCAGCCCCAGCATTTT. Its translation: CASSLEVLGGNQPQHF. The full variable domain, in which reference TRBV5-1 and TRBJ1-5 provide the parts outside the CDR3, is KAGVTQTPRYLIKTRGQQVTLSCSPISGHRSVSWYQQTPGQGLQFLFEYFSETQRNKGNFPGRFSGRQFSNSRSEMNVSTLELGDSALYLCASSLEVLGGNQPQHFGDGTRLSIL.

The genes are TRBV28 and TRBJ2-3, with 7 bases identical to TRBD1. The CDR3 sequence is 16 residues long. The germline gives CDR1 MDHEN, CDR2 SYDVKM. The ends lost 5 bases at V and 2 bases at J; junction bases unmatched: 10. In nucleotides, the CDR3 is TGTGCCAGCAGTCCTCAGGACAGGCCTCTCACAGATACGCAGTATTTT. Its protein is CASSPQDRPLTDTQYF.

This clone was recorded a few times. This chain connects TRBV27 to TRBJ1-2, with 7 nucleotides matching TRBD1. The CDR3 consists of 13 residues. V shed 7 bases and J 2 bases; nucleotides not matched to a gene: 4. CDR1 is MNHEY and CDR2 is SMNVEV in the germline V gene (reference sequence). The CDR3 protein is CASKETGNYGYTF. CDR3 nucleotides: TGTGCCAGCAAAGAGACAGGGAACTATGGCTACACCTTC.

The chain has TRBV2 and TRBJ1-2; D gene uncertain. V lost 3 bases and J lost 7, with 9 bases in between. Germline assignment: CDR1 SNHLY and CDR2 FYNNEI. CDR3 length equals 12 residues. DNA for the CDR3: TGTGCCAGCAGTGACACCCGAGCTGGCTACACCTTC. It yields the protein CASSDTRAGYTF.

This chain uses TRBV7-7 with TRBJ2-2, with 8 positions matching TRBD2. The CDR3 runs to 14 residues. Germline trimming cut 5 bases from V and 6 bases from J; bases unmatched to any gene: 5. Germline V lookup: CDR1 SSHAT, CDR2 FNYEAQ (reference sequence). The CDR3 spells CASSGTSGAGELFF. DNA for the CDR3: TGTGCCAGCAGCGGTACTAGCGGCGCCGGGGAGCTGTTTTTT.

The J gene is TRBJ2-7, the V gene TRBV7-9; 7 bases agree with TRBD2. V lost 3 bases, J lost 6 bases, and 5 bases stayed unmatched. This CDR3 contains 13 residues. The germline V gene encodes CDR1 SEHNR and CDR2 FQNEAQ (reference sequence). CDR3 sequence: CASSLGGTAEQYF. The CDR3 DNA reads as TGTGCCAGCAGCTTGGGGGGGACTGCCGAGCAGTACTTC. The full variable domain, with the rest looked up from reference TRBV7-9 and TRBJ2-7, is DTGVSQNPRHKITKRGQNVTFRCDPISEHNRLYWYRQTLGQGPEFLTYFQNEAQLEKSRLLSDRFSAERPKGSFSTLEIQRTEQGDSAMYLCASSLGGTAEQYFGPGTRLTVT.

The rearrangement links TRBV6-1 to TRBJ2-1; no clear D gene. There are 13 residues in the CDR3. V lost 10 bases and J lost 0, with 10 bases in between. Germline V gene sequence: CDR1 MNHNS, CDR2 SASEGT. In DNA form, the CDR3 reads TGTGCCACTAGGTTTAGCTCCTACAATGAGCAGTTCTTC. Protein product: CATRFSSYNEQFF.

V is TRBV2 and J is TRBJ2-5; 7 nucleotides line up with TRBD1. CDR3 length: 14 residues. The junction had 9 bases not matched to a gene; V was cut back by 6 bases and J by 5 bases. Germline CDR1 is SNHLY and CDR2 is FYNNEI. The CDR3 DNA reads TGTGCCAGCAGCGAGGCGACAGGGCTGGAGACCCAGTACTTC. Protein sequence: CASSEATGLETQYF.

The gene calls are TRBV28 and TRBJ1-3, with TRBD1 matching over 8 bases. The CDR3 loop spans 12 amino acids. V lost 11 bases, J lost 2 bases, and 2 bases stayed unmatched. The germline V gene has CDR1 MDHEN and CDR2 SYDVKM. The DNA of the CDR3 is TGTGCCGTCAGGGGGCCTGGAAACACCATATATTTT. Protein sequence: CAVRGPGNTIYF.

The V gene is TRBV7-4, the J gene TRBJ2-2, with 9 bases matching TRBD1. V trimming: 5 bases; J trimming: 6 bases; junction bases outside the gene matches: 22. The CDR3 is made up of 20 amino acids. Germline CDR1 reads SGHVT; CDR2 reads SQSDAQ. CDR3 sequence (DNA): TGTGCCAGCAGCCTCCCGACCCGAGGACAGGGGCGTAGAGGGGCCGGGGAGCTGTTTTTT. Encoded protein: CASSLPTRGQGRRGAGELFF.

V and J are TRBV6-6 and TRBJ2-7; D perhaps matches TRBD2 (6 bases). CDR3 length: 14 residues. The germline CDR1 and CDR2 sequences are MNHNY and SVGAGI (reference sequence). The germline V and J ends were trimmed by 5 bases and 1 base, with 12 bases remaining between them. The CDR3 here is CASSDRLGSYEQYF. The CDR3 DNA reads TGTGCCAGCAGTGACAGACTAGGGTCCTACGAGCAGTACTTC.

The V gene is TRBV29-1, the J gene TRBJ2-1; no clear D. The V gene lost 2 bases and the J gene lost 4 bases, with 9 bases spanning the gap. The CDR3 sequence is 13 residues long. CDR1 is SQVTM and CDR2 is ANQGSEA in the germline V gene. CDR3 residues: CSVERGGYNEQFF. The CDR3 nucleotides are TGCAGCGTTGAAAGAGGTGGTTACAATGAGCAGTTCTTC.

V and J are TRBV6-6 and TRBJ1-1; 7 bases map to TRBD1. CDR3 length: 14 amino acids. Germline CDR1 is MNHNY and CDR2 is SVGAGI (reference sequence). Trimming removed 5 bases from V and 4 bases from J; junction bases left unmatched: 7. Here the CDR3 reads CASSKQGIGTEAFF. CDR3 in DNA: TGTGCCAGCAGTAAACAGGGGATAGGCACTGAAGCTTTCTTT.

CDR3 residues: CASSAGDQGFRSSSPLHF. DNA for the CDR3: TGTGCCAGCAGCGCAGGGGACCAGGGGTTCCGGTCGAGTTCACCCCTCCACTTT. V is TRBV9 and J is TRBJ1-6; TRBD1 is a possible D gene (6 bases). The length of the CDR3 is 18 residues. Germline V gene data show CDR1 as SGDLS and CDR2 as YYNGEE. Trimming cost V 3 bases and J 9 bases, with 25 bases left between them.

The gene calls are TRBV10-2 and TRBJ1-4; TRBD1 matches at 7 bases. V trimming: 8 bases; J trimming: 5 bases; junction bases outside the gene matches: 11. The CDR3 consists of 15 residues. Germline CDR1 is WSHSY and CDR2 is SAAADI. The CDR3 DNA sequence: TGCGCCAGCGGGGAGACAGGGAACCGGAATGAAAAACTGTTTTTT. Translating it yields CASGETGNRNEKLFF.

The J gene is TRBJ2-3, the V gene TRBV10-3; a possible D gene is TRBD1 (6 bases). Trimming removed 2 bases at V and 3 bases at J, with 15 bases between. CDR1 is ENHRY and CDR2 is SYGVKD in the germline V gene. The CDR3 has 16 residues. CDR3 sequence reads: CAISEMGERGTDTQYF. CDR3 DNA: TGTGCCATCAGTGAGATGGGGGAGAGGGGGACAGATACGCAGTATTTT.

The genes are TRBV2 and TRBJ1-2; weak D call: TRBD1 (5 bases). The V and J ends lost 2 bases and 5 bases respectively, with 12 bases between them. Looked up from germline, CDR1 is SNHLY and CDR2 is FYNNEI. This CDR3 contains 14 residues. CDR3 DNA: TGTGCCAGCAGTGAATGGGACGGCGCTTATGGCTACACCTTC. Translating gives CASSEWDGAYGYTF.

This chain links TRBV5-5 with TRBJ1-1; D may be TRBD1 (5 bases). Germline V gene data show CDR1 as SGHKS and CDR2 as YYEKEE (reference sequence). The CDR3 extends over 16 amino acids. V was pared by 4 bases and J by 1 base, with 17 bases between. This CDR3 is CASSTRGPSANTEAFF. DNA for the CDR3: TGTGCCAGCAGCACAAGGGGACCGTCAGCGAACACTGAAGCTTTCTTT. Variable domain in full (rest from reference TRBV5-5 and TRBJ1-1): DAGVTQSPTHLIKTRGQQVTLRCSPISGHKSVSWYQQVLGQGPQFIFQYYEKEERGRGNFPDRFSARQFPNYSSELNVNALLLGDSALYLCASSTRGPSANTEAFFGQGTRLTVV.

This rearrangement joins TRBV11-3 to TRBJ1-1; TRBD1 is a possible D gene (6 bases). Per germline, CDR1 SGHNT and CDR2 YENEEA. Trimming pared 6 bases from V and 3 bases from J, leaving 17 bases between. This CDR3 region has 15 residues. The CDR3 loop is CASSQEGGRDTEAFF. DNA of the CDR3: TGTGCCAGCAGTCAAGAGGGGGGCCGGGACACTGAAGCTTTCTTT.

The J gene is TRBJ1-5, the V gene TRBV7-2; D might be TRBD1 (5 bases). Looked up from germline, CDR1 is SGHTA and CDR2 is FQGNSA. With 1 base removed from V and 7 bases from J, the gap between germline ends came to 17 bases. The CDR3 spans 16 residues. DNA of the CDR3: TGTGCCAGCAGCTTAGGAGGCGCAGGGTCGTGGCAGCCCCAGCATTTT. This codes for CASSLGGAGSWQPQHF.

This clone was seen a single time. CDR3 in amino acids: CASSGARGGEQYF. For the CDR3, the DNA is TGTGCCAGCAGCGGGGCGCGGGGGGGTGAGCAGTACTTC. The genes are TRBV11-2 and TRBJ2-5, with 9 positions matching TRBD2. CDR3 size: 13 residues. Germline V gives CDR1 SGHAT, CDR2 FQNNGV. Germline trimming cut 5 bases from V and 11 bases from J; bases unmatched to any gene: 9.

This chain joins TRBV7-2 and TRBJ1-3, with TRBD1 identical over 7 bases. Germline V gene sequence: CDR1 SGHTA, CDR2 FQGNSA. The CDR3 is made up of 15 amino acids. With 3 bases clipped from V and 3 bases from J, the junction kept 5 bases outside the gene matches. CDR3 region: CASSFTGAGGNTIYF. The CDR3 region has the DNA TGTGCCAGCAGCTTTACAGGGGCAGGTGGAAACACCATATATTTT. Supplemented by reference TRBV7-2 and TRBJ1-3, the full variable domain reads GAGVSQSPSNKVTEKGKDVELRCDPISGHTALYWYRQSLGQGLEFLIYFQGNSAPDKSGLPSDRFSAERTGGSVSTLTIQRTQQEDSAVYLCASSFTGAGGNTIYFGEGSWLTVV.

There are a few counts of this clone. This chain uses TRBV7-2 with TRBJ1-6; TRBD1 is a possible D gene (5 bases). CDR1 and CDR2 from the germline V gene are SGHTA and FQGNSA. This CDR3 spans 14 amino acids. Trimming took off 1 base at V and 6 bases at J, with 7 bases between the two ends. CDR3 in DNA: TGTGCCAGCAGCTTAGGACAGTTTAATTCACCCCTCCACTTT. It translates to CASSLGQFNSPLHF.

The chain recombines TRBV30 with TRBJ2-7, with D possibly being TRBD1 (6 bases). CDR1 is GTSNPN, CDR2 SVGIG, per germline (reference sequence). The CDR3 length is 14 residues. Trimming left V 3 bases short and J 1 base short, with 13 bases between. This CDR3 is CAWSLGRGSYEQYF. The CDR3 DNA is TGTGCCTGGAGCCTGGGCAGGGGTTCCTACGAGCAGTACTTC. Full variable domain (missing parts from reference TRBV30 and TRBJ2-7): SQTIHQWPATLVQPVGSPLSLECTVEGTSNPNLYWYRQAAGRGLQLLFYSVGIGQISSEVPQNLSASRPQDRQFILSSKKLLLSDSGFYLCAWSLGRGSYEQYFGPGTRLTVT.

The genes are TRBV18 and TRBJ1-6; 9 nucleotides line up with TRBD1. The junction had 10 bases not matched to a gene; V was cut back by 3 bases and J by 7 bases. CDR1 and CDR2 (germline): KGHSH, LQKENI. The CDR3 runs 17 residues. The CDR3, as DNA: TGTGCCAGCTCACCGATTGTTACGGGACAGGGCAATTCACCCCTCCACTTT. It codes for CASSPIVTGQGNSPLHF.

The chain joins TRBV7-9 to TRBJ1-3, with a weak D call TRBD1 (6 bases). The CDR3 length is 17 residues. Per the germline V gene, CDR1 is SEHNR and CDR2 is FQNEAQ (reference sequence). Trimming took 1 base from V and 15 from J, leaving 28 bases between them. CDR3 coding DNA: TGTGCCAGCAGCTTAGATGGCTGGACAGCGGTCCTGGAAACACCATATTTT. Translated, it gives CASSLDGWTAVLETPYF.

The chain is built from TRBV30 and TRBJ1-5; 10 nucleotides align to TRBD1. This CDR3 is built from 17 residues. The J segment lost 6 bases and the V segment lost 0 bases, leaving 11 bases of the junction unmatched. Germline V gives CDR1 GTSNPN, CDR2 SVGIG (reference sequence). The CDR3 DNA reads TGTGCCTGGAGTGTACGTTTGGGGACAGGGGTTGGTCAGCCCCAGCATTTT. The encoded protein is CAWSVRLGTGVGQPQHF.

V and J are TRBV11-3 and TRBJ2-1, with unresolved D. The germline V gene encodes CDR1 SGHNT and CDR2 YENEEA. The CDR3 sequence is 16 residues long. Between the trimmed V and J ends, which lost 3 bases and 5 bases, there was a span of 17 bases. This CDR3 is CASSFLSHLPDNEQFF. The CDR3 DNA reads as TGTGCCAGCAGCTTCCTTAGTCACCTTCCCGACAATGAGCAGTTCTTC.

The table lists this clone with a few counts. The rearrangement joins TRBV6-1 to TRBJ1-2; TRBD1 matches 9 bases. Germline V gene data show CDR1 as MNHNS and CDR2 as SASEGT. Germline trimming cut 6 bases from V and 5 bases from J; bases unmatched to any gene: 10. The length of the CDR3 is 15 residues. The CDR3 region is CASSTDPGTGYGYTF. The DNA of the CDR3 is TGTGCCAGCAGCACAGACCCCGGGACAGGGTATGGCTACACCTTC.

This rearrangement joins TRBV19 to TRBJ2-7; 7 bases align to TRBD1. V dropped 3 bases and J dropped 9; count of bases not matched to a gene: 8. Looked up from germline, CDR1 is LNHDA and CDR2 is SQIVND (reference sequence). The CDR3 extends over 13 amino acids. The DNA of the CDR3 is TGTGCCAGTAGTATCCCCAGACAGGGTACGCAGTACTTC. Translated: CASSIPRQGTQYF.